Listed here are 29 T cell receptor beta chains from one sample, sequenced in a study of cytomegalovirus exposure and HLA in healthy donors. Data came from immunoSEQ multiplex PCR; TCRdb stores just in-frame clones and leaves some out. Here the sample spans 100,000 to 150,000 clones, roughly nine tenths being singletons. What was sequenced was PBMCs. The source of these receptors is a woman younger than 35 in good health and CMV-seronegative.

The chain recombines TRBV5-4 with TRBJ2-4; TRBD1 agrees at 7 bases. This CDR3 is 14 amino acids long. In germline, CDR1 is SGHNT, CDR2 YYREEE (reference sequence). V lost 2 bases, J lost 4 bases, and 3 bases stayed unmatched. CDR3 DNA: TGTGCCAGCAGCTTCGGGACAGAGAAAAACATTCAGTACTTC. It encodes CASSFGTEKNIQYF.

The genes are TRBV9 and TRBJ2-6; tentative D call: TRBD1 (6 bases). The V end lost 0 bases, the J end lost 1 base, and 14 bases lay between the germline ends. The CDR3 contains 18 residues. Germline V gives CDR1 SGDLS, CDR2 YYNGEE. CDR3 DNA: TGTGCCAGCAGCGTAGCTGCCGGGCAGGGGTCTGGGGCCAACGTCCTGACTTTC. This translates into CASSVAAGQGSGANVLTF.

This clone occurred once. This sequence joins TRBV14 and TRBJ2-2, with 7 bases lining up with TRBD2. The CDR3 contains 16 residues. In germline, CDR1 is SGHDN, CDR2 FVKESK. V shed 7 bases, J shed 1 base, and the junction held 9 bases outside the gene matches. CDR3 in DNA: TGTGCCAGCAAACAAGCGGGGTCTTTGAACACCGGGGAGCTGTTTTTT. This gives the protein CASKQAGSLNTGELFF. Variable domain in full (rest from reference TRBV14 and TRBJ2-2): EAGVTQFPSHSVIEKGQTVTLRCDPISGHDNLYWYRRVMGKEIKFLLHFVKESKQDESGMPNNRFLAERTGGTYSTLKVQPAELEDSGVYFCASKQAGSLNTGELFFGEGSRLTVL.

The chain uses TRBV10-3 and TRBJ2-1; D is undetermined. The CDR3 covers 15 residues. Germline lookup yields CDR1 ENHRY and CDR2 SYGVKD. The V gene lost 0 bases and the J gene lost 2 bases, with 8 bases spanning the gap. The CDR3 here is CAISESRETYNEQFF. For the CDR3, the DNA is TGTGCCATCAGTGAGTCTCGAGAGACCTACAATGAGCAGTTCTTC.

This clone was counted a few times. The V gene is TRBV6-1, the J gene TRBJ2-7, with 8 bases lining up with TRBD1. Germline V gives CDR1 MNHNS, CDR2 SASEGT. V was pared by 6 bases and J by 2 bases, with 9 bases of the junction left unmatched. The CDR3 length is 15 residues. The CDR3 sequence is CASSSAGTGAYEQYF. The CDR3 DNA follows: TGTGCCAGCAGCTCTGCCGGGACAGGAGCCTACGAGCAGTACTTC.

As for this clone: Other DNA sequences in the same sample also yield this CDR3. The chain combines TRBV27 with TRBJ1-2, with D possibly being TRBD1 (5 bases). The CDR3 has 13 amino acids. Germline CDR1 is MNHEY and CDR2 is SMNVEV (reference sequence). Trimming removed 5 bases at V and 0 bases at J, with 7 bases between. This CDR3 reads CASSLTANYGYTF. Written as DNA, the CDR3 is TGTGCCAGCAGTCTGACAGCTAACTATGGCTACACCTTC.

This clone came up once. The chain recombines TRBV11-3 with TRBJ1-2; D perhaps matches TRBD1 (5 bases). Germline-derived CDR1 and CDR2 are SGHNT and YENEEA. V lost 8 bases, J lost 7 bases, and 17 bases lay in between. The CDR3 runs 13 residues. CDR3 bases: TGTGCCAGCGGCCTGGGGGGTAGCCCTGGCTACACCTTC. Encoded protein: CASGLGGSPGYTF.

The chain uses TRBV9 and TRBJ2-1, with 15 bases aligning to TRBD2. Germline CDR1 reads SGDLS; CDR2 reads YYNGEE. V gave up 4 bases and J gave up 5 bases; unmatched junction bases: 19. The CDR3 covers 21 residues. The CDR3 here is CASSKGTSGRRPTSGHNEQFF. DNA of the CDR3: TGTGCCAGCAGCAAGGGGACTAGCGGGAGGAGGCCAACCTCTGGGCACAATGAGCAGTTCTTC.

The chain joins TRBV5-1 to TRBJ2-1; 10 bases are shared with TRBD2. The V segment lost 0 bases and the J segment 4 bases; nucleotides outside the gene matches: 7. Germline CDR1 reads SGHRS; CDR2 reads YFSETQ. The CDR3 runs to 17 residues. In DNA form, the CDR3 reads TGCGCCAGCAGCTTGGCTGGCGTACTAGCGGGGTACAATGAGCAGTTCTTC. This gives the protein CASSLAGVLAGYNEQFF.

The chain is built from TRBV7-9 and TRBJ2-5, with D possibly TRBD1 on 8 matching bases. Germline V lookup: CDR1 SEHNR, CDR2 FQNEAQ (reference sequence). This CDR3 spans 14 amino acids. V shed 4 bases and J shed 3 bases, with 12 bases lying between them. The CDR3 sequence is CASSWTGREETQYF. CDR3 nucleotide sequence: TGTGCCAGCAGCTGGACAGGGAGGGAAGAGACCCAGTACTTC.

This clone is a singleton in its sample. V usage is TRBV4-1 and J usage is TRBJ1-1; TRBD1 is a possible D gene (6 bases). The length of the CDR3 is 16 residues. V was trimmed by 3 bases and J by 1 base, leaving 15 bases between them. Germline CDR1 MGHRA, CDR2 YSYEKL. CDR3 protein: CASSQAGLQGNTEAFF. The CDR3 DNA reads TGCGCCAGCAGCCAGGCCGGATTACAGGGGAACACTGAAGCTTTCTTT.

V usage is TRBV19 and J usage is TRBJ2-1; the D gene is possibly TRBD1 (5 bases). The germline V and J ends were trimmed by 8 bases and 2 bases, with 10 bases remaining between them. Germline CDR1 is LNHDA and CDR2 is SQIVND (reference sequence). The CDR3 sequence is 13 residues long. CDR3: CASSDSTYNEQFF. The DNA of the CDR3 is TGTGCCAGTTCCGACAGTACCTACAATGAGCAGTTCTTC. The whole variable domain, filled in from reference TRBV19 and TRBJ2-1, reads DGGITQSPKYLFRKEGQNVTLSCEQNLNHDAMYWYRQDPGQGLRLIYYSQIVNDFQKGDIAEGYSVSREKKESFPLTVTSAQKNPTAFYLCASSDSTYNEQFFGPGTRLTVL.

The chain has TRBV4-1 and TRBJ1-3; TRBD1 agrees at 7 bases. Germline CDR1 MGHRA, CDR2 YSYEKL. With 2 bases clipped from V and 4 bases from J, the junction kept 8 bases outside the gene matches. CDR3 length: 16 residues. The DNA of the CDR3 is TGCGCCAGCAGCCAACTCCCCGGGACAGCGGGAAACACCATATATTTT. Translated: CASSQLPGTAGNTIYF.

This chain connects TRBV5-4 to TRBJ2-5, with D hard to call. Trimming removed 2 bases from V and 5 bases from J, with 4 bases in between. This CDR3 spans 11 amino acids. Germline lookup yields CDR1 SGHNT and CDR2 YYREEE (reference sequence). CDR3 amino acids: CASSFQETQYF. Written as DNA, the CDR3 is TGTGCCAGCAGCTTTCAGGAGACCCAGTACTTC. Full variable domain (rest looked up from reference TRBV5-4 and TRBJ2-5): ETGVTQSPTHLIKTRGQQVTLRCSSQSGHNTVSWYQQALGQGPQFIFQYYREEENGRGNFPPRFSGLQFPNYSSELNVNALELDDSALYLCASSFQETQYFGPGTRLLVL.

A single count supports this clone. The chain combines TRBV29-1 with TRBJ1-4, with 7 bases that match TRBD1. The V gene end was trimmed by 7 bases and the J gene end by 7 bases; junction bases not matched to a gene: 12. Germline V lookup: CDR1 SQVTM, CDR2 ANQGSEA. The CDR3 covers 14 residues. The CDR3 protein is CSAQQGNFREKLFF. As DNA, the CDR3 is TGCAGCGCCCAACAGGGGAATTTTCGTGAAAAACTGTTTTTT.

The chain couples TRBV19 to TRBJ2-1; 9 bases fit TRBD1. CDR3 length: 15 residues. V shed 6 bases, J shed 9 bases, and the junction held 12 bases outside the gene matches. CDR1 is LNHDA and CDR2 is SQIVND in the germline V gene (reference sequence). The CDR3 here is CASRGRGQGISEQFF. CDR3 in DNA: TGTGCCAGTAGGGGGAGGGGACAGGGAATAAGTGAGCAGTTCTTC.

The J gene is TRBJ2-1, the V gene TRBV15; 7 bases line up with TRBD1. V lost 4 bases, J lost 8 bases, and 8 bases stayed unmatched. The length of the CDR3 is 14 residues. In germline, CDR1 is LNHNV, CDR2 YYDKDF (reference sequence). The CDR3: CATSTRQGIDEQFF. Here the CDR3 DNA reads TGTGCCACCAGCACCCGACAGGGTATCGATGAGCAGTTCTTC.

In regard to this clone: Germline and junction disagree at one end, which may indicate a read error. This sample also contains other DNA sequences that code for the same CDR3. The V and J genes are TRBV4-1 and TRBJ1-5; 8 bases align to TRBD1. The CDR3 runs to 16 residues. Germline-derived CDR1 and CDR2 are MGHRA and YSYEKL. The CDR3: CASSQAPQGGNQPQHF. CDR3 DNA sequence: TGCGCCAGCAGTCAAGCCCCACAGGGGGGCAATCAGCCCCAGCATTTT.

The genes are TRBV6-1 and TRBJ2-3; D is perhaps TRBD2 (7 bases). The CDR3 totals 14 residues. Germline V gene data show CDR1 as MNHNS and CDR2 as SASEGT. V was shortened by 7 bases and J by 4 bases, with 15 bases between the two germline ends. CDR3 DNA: TGTGCCAGCATCCTGTGGGGGGGCTCAGATACGCAGTATTTT. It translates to CASILWGGSDTQYF.

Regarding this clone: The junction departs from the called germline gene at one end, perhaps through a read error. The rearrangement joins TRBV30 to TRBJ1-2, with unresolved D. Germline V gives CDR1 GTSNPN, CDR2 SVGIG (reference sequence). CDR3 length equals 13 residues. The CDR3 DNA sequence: TGTGCCTGGAGTGTAGAGGCTAACTATGGCCACACCTTC. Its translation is CAWSVEANYGHTF.

The CDR3 nucleotides are TGTGCCAGCAGTTTAAGTAGCGTCCAAGAGACCCAGTACTTC. Translation: CASSLSSVQETQYF. The chain is built from TRBV28 and TRBJ2-5, with D perhaps TRBD2 (5 bases). The CDR3 sequence is 14 residues long. CDR1 MDHEN and CDR2 SYDVKM come from the germline V gene. V lost 2 bases and J 1 base, leaving 8 bases between the germline ends.

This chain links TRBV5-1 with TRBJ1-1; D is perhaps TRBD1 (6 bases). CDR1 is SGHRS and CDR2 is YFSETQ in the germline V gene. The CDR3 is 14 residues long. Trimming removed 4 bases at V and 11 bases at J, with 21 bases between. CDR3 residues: CASSPQATQGEAFF. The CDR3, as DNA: TGCGCCAGCAGCCCCCAGGCCACACAGGGAGAGGCTTTCTTT.

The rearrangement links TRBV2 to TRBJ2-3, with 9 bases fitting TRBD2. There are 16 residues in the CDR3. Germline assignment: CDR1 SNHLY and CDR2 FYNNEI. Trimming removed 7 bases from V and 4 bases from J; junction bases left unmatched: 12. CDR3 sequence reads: CASMGGLAGSADTQYF. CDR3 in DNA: TGTGCCAGCATGGGGGGCCTAGCGGGATCCGCAGATACGCAGTATTTT.

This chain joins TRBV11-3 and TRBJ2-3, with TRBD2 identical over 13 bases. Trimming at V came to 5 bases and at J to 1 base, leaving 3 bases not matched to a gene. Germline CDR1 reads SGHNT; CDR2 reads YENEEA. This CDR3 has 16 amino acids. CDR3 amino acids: CASSIGLAGGTDTQYF. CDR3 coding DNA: TGTGCCAGCAGCATCGGACTAGCGGGAGGCACAGATACGCAGTATTTT.

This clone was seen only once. In DNA, the CDR3 is TGTGCCAGCAGCGCCGCAGGGGCCCTAGGGAACACTGAAGCTTTCTTT. The encoded protein is CASSAAGALGNTEAFF. The chain has TRBV11-3 and TRBJ1-1; possible D gene TRBD1, 6 bases. Trimming cost V 5 bases and J 1 base, with 17 bases left between them. Per germline, CDR1 SGHNT and CDR2 YENEEA. This CDR3 has 16 residues.

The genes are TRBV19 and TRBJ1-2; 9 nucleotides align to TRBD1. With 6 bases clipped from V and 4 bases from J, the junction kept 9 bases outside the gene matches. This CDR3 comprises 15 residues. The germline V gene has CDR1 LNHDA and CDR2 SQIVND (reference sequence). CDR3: CASRANRGLGYGYTF. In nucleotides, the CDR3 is TGTGCCAGTAGAGCCAACAGGGGGCTTGGCTATGGCTACACCTTC.

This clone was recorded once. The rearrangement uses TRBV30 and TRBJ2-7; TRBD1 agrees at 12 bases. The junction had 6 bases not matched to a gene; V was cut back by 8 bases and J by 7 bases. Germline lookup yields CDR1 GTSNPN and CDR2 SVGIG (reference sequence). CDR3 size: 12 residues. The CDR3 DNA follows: TGTGCCCGGGGACAGGGGGCAGGGGAGCAGTACTTC. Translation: CARGQGAGEQYF.

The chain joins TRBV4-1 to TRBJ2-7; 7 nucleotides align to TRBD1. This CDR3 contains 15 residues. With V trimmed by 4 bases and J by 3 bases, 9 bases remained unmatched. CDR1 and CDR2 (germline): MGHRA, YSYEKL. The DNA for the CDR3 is TGCGCCAGCAGCCCCAACAGGGGTTCTGGCTACGAGCAGTACTTC. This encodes CASSPNRGSGYEQYF.

CDR3 DNA sequence: TGTGCCAGTAGCACGGGGGGGGGCGAGCAGTACTTC. It yields the protein CASSTGGGEQYF. The genes are TRBV19 and TRBJ2-7; TRBD2 agrees at 8 bases. The CDR3 runs 12 residues. The germline CDR1 and CDR2 sequences are LNHDA and SQIVND (reference sequence). Trimming removed 6 bases from V and 6 bases from J; junction bases left unmatched: 4. The complete variable domain, with remaining parts taken from reference TRBV19 and TRBJ2-7, reads DGGITQSPKYLFRKEGQNVTLSCEQNLNHDAMYWYRQDPGQGLRLIYYSQIVNDFQKGDIAEGYSVSREKKESFPLTVTSAQKNPTAFYLCASSTGGGEQYFGPGTRLTVT.